Listed here are 16 T cell receptor beta chains from one sample, sequenced in a study of cytomegalovirus exposure and HLA in healthy donors. The PCR employed 60 Vbeta primers together with 13 Jbeta primers. Only in-frame clones appear in the TCRdb table, and some are missing; sequencing was by immunoSEQ multiplex PCR. The sample totals some 82,000 clones. Sequenced sample: PBMCs. The receptors were gathered from a woman in her 30s in good health and CMV-seronegative.

The chain has TRBV7-6 and TRBJ2-1; 7 nucleotides line up with TRBD1. This CDR3 has 16 amino acids. The germline gives CDR1 SGHVS, CDR2 FNYEAQ. The V and J ends lost 4 bases and 5 bases, in that order; junction bases with no gene match: 11. Here the CDR3 reads CASSSQPGQTHNEQFF. Here the CDR3 DNA reads TGTGCCAGCAGCTCCCAGCCGGGACAGACTCACAATGAGCAGTTCTTC.

V is TRBV29-1 and J is TRBJ2-1; a weak D match, TRBD2 (5 bases). The CDR3 is 14 amino acids. The V and J ends lost 4 bases and 4 bases respectively, with 14 bases between them. Germline V lookup: CDR1 SQVTM, CDR2 ANQGSEA. In nucleotides, the CDR3 is TGCAGCGTTGGTAAACGGAGCGGTTACAATGAGCAGTTCTTC. Translation: CSVGKRSGYNEQFF.

This chain uses TRBV11-2 with TRBJ1-2; 9 bases fit TRBD1. With 5 bases clipped from V and 7 bases from J, the junction kept 8 bases outside the gene matches. CDR1 and CDR2 from the germline V gene are SGHAT and FQNNGV. The CDR3 loop spans 14 amino acids. The CDR3: CASSAGTGKLGYTF. The CDR3 nucleotides read TGTGCCAGCAGCGCCGGGACAGGGAAGCTTGGCTACACCTTC.

The gene calls are TRBV6-5 and TRBJ2-1; 10 nucleotides align to TRBD1. The CDR3 contains 16 residues. Germline V gives CDR1 MNHEY, CDR2 SVGAGI. The V segment lost 0 bases and the J segment 6 bases; nucleotides outside the gene matches: 5. CDR3 DNA sequence: TGTGCCAGCAGTTACTCGGGGGACAGGGGAAGCAATGAGCAGTTCTTC. Its translation is CASSYSGDRGSNEQFF.

As for this clone: This sample also contains other DNA sequences that code for the same CDR3. The chain employs TRBV30 and TRBJ1-6, with a weak D call TRBD1 (6 bases). The CDR3 has 18 residues. CDR1 and CDR2 from the germline V gene are GTSNPN and SVGIG (reference sequence). V was clipped by 3 bases and J by 6 bases, with 24 bases between them. In nucleotides, the CDR3 is TGTGCCTGGAGGGAGATATGGACAGCCCTTGCACCTAATTCACCCCTCCACTTT. Protein sequence: CAWREIWTALAPNSPLHF.

This sequence joins TRBV7-8 and TRBJ1-2, with TRBD1 matching over 9 bases. Trimming cost V 2 bases and J 8 bases; bases outside gene matches: 9. The germline V gene has CDR1 SGHVS and CDR2 FQNEAQ. CDR3 length: 15 residues. This CDR3 reads CASSLRRDRVEGYTF. The CDR3 DNA is TGTGCCAGCAGCTTAAGAAGGGACAGGGTTGAGGGCTACACCTTC.

V is TRBV29-1 and J is TRBJ2-3; TRBD1 matches 10 bases. Germline loops: CDR1 SQVTM, CDR2 ANQGSEA. V shed 1 base and J 4 bases; nucleotides not matched to a gene: 8. The CDR3 has 16 residues. CDR3 bases: TGCAGCGTTGAAGCTCCGGGACAGGGGCAACCAGATACGCAGTATTTT. This sequence encodes CSVEAPGQGQPDTQYF.

The gene calls are TRBV6-1 and TRBJ2-7, with a possible D match to TRBD1 (6 bases). The germline V gene encodes CDR1 MNHNS and CDR2 SASEGT. The CDR3 sequence is 14 residues long. Trimming cost V 5 bases and J 0 bases, with 11 bases left between them. The CDR3 coding sequence is TGTGCCAGCAGTCCTCGACAGGTCTCCTACGAGCAGTACTTC. Protein product: CASSPRQVSYEQYF.

V and J are TRBV19 and TRBJ1-1; unclear D gene. Germline CDR1 and CDR2: LNHDA and SQIVND (reference sequence). This CDR3 is 13 amino acids long. Trimming left V 4 bases short and J 4 bases short, with 10 bases between. CDR3: CASSTGFSTEAFF. CDR3 DNA: TGTGCCAGTAGTACGGGGTTTTCCACTGAAGCTTTCTTT.

The rearrangement uses TRBV5-1 and TRBJ2-1; tentative D call: TRBD2 (6 bases). There are 14 residues in the CDR3. Trimming left V 5 bases short and J 1 base short, with 10 bases between. Germline CDR1 is SGHRS and CDR2 is YFSETQ. In DNA form, the CDR3 reads TGCGCCAGCAGAGGCGGGGAATCCTACAATGAGCAGTTCTTC. It codes for CASRGGESYNEQFF.

The genes are TRBV5-4 and TRBJ2-1; TRBD2 agrees at 8 bases. Germline CDR1 is SGHNT and CDR2 is YYREEE (reference sequence). This CDR3 spans 14 amino acids. The V and J ends lost 4 bases and 9 bases, in that order; junction bases with no gene match: 9. CDR3 in amino acids: CASSPPGRASEQFF. In DNA, the CDR3 is TGTGCCAGCAGCCCCCCCGGGAGGGCCAGTGAGCAGTTCTTC.

The chain couples TRBV15 to TRBJ1-2, with a possible D match to TRBD1 (5 bases). Per the germline V gene, CDR1 is LNHNV and CDR2 is YYDKDF (reference sequence). The CDR3 is made up of 13 amino acids. V lost 8 bases and J lost 4, with 14 bases in between. The CDR3 loop is CATGGAPGYGYTF. Written as DNA, the CDR3 is TGTGCCACCGGTGGGGCGCCGGGCTATGGCTACACCTTC.

The chain couples TRBV18 to TRBJ1-6; no clear D. V was clipped by 2 bases and J by 7 bases, with 6 bases between them. From germline, CDR1 is KGHSH and CDR2 LQKENI. The CDR3 consists of 13 residues. CDR3 nucleotides: TGTGCCAGCTCACCATTGAGGAATTCACCCCTCCACTTT. Protein product: CASSPLRNSPLHF. Drawing the rest from reference TRBV18 and TRBJ1-6, the complete variable domain is NAGVMQNPRHLVRRRGQEARLRCSPMKGHSHVYWYRQLPEEGLKFMVYLQKENIIDESGMPKERFSAEFPKEGPSILRIQQVVRGDSAAYFCASSPLRNSPLHFGNGTRLTVT.

The V gene is TRBV5-1, the J gene TRBJ1-1, with a possible D match to TRBD1 (6 bases). The CDR3 consists of 15 residues. The V and J ends lost 4 bases and 3 bases respectively, with 16 bases between them. Per germline, CDR1 SGHRS and CDR2 YFSETQ. The CDR3 is CASSVIQGGDTEAFF. The DNA for the CDR3 is TGCGCCAGCAGCGTGATACAGGGTGGGGACACTGAAGCTTTCTTT.

The J gene is TRBJ1-1, the V gene TRBV5-5; D is ambiguous. The length of the CDR3 is 14 residues. The germline gives CDR1 SGHKS, CDR2 YYEKEE (reference sequence). V dropped 2 bases and J dropped 2 bases, with 10 bases sitting between them. DNA of the CDR3: TGTGCCAGCAGCTTAGGACTGGGAAACACTGAAGCTTTCTTT. It translates to CASSLGLGNTEAFF.

V is TRBV5-1 and J is TRBJ2-2, with D perhaps matching TRBD2 (5 bases). CDR1 SGHRS and CDR2 YFSETQ come from the germline V gene. V was clipped by 2 bases and J by 7 bases, with 15 bases between them. The CDR3 runs to 15 residues. CDR3 sequence reads: CASSLLTNRGGELFF. CDR3 DNA: TGCGCCAGCAGCTTATTGACCAATCGGGGCGGGGAGCTGTTTTTT.